This TCR beta chain is drawn from a study of shared clonotypes between healthy human individuals. General study results and limits: Clonotype sharing among donors, it was expected, would be affected by sequencing depth.

The repertoire was sequenced with immunoSEQ multiplex PCR; TCRdb's copy has only in-frame clones and lacks some. The table has 600,000 to 750,000 clones, about two thirds seen once. The CDR3 covers 15 residues. CDR1 and CDR2 (germline): SGHRS, YFSETQ. V was pared by 6 bases and J by 0 bases, with 8 bases of the junction left unmatched. Comment on this clone: Its antigen is not known.

The receptor was isolated from a woman aged 25-40 years in good health. Sequenced input: memory CD4+ T cells sorted from blood. Subset here: CD45RA-negative fraction. The chain links TRBV5-1 to TRBJ2-7; TRBD1 agrees at 8 bases. CDR3 in DNA: TGCGCCAGCACCTGGGGGCAGGGGGCCTCCTACGAGCAGTACTTC. This translates into CASTWGQGASYEQYF.